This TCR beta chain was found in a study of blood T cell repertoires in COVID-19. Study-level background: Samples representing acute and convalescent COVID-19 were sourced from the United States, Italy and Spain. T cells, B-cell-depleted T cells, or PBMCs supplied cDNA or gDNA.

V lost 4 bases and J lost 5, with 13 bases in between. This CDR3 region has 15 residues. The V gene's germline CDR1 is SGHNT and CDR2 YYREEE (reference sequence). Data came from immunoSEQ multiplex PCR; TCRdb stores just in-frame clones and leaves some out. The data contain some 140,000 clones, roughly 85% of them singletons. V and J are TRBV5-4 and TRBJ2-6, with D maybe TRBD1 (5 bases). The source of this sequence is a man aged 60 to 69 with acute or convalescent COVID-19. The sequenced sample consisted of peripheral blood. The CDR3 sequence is CASSATGIRANVLTF. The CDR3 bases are TGTGCCAGCAGCGCCACAGGTATAAGGGCCAACGTCCTGACTTTC.